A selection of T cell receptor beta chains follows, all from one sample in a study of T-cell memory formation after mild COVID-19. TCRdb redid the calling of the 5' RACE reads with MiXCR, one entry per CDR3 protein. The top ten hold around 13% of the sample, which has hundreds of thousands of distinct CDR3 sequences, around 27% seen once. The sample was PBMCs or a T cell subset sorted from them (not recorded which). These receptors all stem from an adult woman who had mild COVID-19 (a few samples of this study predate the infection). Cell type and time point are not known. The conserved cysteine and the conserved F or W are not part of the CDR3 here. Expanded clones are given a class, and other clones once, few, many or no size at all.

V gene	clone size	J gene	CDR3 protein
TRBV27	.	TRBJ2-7	ASSAFPRDRVFEQY
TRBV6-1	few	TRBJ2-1	ASTESGRWVANEQF
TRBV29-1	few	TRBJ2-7	SVEGRQGANEQY
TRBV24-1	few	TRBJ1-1	ATSAGVSTEAF
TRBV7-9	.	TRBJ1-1	ASSFDRYTEAF
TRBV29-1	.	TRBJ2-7	SVEARTGPYEQY
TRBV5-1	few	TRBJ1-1	ASRLRPMNTEAF
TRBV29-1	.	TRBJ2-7	GAVHSYEQY
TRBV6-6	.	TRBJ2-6	ASSYSIYTGLPDSGANVLT
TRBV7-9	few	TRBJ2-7	ASSLGGTDLYEQY
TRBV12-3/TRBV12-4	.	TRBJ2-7	ASSFRDRGREQY
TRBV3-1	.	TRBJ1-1	ASSVQMENTEAF
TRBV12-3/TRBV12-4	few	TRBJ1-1	ASTWTGSHTEAF
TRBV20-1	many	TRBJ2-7	SAANLYEQY
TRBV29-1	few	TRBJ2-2	SVEQFVTGELF
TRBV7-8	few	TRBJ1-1	ASSLNSMNTEAF
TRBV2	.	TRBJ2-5	ASRSPGEETQY
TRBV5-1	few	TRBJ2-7	ASSVRRDEQY
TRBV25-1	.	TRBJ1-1	ASSGLSTEAF
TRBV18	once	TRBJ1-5	ASSLISVLGNQPQH
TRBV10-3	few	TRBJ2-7	ATLPRTGSYEQY
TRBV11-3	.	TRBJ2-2	ASSLTGGLLPELF
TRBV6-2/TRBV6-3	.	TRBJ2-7	ASSYSKLAGRNEQY
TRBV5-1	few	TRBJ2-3	ASSILGQGGDTQY
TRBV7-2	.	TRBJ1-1	ASSSPPGRRTEAF
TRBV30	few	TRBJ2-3	ARDFRDTQY
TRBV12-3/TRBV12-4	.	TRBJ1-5	ASSFNSNQPQH
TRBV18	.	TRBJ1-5	ASSPQVDNQPQH
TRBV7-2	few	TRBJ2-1	ASSSVGGGYNEQF
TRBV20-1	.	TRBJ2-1	SASSGTGGPHEQF
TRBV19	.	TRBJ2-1	ASSIPGWTYNEQF
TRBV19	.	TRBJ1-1	ASRESSMGTEAF
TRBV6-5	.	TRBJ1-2	ASSYSVHRGRYGYT
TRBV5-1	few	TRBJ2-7	ASSLGTSGGPTYEQY
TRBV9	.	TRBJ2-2	ASSVYGYANTGELF
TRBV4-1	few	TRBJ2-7	ASSQAGYLGPYEQY
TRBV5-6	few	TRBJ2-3	ASSHSAGQLFLVDTQY